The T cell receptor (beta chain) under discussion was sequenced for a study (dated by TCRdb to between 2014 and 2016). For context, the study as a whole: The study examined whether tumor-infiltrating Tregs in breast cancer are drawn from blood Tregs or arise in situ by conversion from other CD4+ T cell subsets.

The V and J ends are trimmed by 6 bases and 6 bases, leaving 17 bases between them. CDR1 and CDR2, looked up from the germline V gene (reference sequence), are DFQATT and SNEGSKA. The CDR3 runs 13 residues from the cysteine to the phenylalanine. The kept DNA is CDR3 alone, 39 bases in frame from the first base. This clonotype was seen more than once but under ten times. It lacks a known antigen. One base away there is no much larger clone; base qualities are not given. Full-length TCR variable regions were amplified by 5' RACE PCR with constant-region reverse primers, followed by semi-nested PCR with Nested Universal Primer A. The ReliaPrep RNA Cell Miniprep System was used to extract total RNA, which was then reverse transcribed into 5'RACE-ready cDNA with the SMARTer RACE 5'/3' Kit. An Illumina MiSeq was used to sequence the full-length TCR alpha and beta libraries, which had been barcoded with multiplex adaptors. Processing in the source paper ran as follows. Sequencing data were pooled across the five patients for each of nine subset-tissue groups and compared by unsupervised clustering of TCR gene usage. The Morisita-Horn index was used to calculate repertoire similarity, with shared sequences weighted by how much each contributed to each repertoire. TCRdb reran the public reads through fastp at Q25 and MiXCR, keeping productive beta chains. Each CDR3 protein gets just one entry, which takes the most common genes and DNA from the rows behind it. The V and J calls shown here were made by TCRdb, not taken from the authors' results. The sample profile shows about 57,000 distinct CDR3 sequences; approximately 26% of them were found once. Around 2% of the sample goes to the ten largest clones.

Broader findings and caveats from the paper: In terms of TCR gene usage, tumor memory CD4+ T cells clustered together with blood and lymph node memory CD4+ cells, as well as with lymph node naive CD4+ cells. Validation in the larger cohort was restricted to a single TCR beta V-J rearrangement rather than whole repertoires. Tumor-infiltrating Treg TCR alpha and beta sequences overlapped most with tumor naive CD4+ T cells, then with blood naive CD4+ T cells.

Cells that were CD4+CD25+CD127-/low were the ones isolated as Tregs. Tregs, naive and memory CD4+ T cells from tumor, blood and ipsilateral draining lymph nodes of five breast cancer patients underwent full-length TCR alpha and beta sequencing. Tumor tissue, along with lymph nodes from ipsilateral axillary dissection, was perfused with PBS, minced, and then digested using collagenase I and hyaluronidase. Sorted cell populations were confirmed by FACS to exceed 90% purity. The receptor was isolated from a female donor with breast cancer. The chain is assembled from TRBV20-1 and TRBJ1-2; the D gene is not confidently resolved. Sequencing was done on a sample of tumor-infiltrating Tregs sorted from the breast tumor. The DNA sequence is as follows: TGCAGTGCGACCGTCCCCTCTGGGAATGGCTACACCTTC. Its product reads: CSATVPSGNGYTF.